One TCR beta chain is described in this entry. The antigen is not known. The data derive from a study of T cells in localized non-small cell lung cancer. Overall study results and limits: Compared with tumor, uninvolved adjacent lung displayed greater T cell clonality, ranking highest overall. Adjacent lung was found to contain a median approximately 60 of the top 100 tumor clones. A denser population of T cells in blood accompanied longer overall survival.

Assay used: immunoSEQ multiplex PCR; TCRdb lists only in-frame clones, some missing. The sample holds approximately 3,000 clones, less than 30% seen once. The CDR3 loop spans 16 amino acids. Looked up from germline, CDR1 is SGHDN and CDR2 is FVKESK. Trimming removed 4 bases from V and 1 base from J, with 17 bases in between. This chain connects TRBV14 to TRBJ2-7; possibly TRBD1 or TRBD2 for D (7 bases each). This material consisted of lung tumor tissue, taken before any cancer treatment. The TCR was taken from a man between 40 and 70 years old with stage I lung adenocarcinoma. The CDR3 DNA follows: TGTGCCAGCAGCCCAAGAGACAGGGAGGGTTCCTACGAGCAGTACTTC. As protein: CASSPRDREGSYEQYF.